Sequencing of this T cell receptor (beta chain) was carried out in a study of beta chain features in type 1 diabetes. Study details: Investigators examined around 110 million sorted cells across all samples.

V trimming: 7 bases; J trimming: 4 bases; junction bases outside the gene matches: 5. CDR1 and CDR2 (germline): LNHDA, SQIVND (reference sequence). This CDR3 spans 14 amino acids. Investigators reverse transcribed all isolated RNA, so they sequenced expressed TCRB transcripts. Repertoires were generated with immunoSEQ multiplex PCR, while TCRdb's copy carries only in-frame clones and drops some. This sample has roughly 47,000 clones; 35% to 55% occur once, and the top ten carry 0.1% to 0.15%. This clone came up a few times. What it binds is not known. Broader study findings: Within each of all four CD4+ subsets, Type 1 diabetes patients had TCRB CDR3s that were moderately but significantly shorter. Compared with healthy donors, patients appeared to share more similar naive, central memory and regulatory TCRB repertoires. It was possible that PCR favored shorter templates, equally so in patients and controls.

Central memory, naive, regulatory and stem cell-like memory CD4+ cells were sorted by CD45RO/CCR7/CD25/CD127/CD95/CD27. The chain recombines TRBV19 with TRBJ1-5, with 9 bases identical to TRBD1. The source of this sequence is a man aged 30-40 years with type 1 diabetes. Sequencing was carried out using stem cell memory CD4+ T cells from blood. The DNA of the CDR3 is TGTGCCAGTAAAGCCGGGACAGGGAATCAGCCCCAGCATTTT. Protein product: CASKAGTGNQPQHF.